The 15 T cell receptor beta chains below all came from one sample that was sequenced in a study of blood T cell repertoires in COVID-19. The repertoire was sequenced with immunoSEQ multiplex PCR; TCRdb's copy has only in-frame clones and lacks some. The sample includes about 440,000 clones, approximately 90% of them seen just once. Sequenced sample: PBMCs or T cells enriched from blood (not recorded which). These receptor sequences come from a woman younger than 35 with acute COVID-19.

A single count supports this clone. The CDR3 spells CASSLLSGGEQYF. The CDR3 bases are TGTGCCAGCAGCCTCCTCTCCGGGGGTGAGCAGTACTTC. The genes are TRBV9 and TRBJ2-7; TRBD2 might be the D (6 bases). Trimming removed 4 bases from V and 7 bases from J, with 15 bases in between. The CDR3 runs to 13 residues. Per the germline V gene, CDR1 is SGDLS and CDR2 is YYNGEE.

The chain joins TRBV10-3 to TRBJ1-1; D perhaps matches TRBD1 (6 bases). Per the germline V gene, CDR1 is ENHRY and CDR2 is SYGVKD. The CDR3 has 14 residues. V shed 5 bases and J shed 1 base, with 11 bases lying between them. Here the CDR3 reads CAISLGHQNTEAFF. In DNA form, the CDR3 reads TGTGCCATCAGTTTGGGACACCAGAACACTGAAGCTTTCTTT.

The chain has TRBV6-5 and TRBJ2-2, with no clear D. Germline CDR1 is MNHEY and CDR2 is SVGAGI. Trimming cost V 6 bases and J 3 bases, with 14 bases left between them. The length of the CDR3 is 15 residues. The CDR3: CASSQARLHTGELFF. Here the CDR3 DNA reads TGTGCCAGCAGCCAGGCCAGGTTACACACCGGGGAGCTGTTTTTT.

This clone is a singleton in its sample. The DNA for the CDR3 is TGTGCCAGCAGCTTGCAGGGAAGCAATCAGCCCCAGCATTTT. Residues: CASSLQGSNQPQHF. The chain is built from TRBV5-4 and TRBJ1-5; D is perhaps TRBD1 (5 bases). Deletions cut 1 base from V and 1 base from J, with 6 bases between. The CDR3 covers 14 residues. Germline-derived CDR1 and CDR2 are SGHNT and YYREEE (reference sequence).

V is TRBV6-5 and J is TRBJ2-1, with 8 bases lining up with TRBD2. The J segment lost 8 bases and the V segment lost 0 bases, leaving 6 bases of the junction unmatched. Germline V CDR1 and CDR2: MNHEY, SVGAGI. The CDR3 totals 15 residues. CDR3 nucleotide sequence: TGTGCCAGCAGTTACTCGTACGGGGGGGAGGATGAGCAGTTCTTC. It codes for CASSYSYGGEDEQFF.

The count of this clone is one. This chain links TRBV28 with TRBJ2-1; tentative D call: TRBD1 (7 bases). The CDR3 has 13 amino acids. Germline V gene data show CDR1 as MDHEN and CDR2 as SYDVKM. The V and J ends lost 6 bases and 5 bases respectively, with 11 bases between them. The CDR3 coding sequence is TGTGCCAGCAGCAGGGGGGACGACAATGAGCAGTTCTTC. Its translation: CASSRGDDNEQFF.

The V and J genes are TRBV11-2 and TRBJ1-4; 7 bases are shared with TRBD1. The CDR3 has 14 amino acids. Germline V lookup: CDR1 SGHAT, CDR2 FQNNGV. Unmatched junction bases numbered 6, after V lost 7 bases and J lost 4 bases. The chain's CDR3 is CASNLRDSNEKLFF. CDR3 nucleotide sequence: TGTGCCAGCAACCTTAGGGACAGTAATGAAAAACTGTTTTTT.

The chain links TRBV27 to TRBJ2-1, with 15 bases that match TRBD2. Germline CDR1 MNHEY, CDR2 SMNVEV (reference sequence). The CDR3 contains 17 residues. The V segment lost 4 bases and the J segment 7 bases; nucleotides outside the gene matches: 8. The CDR3 spells CASSSGGGLAGGNEQFF. CDR3 bases: TGTGCCAGCAGTTCGGGGGGCGGACTAGCGGGAGGGAATGAGCAGTTCTTC.

For this clone: Distinct nucleotide sequences in the sample also encode this CDR3. The chain has TRBV29-1 and TRBJ1-1; no definite D call. This CDR3 region has 11 residues. The V end was cut by 5 bases, the J end by 0 bases, with 4 bases between. CDR1 and CDR2 from the germline V gene are SQVTM and ANQGSEA. DNA of the CDR3: TGCAGCGTTCAGGTGAACACTGAAGCTTTCTTT. The encoded protein is CSVQVNTEAFF.

V and J are TRBV9 and TRBJ2-5, with 9 nucleotides matching TRBD2. The CDR3 has 15 residues. The V and J ends lost 4 bases and 5 bases, in that order; junction bases with no gene match: 9. CDR1 is SGDLS and CDR2 is YYNGEE in the germline V gene. In nucleotides, the CDR3 is TGTGCCAGCAGCCTTCTTAGCGGGAGTTACGAGACCCAGTACTTC. It encodes CASSLLSGSYETQYF.

J is TRBJ1-2 and V is TRBV9; a possible D gene is TRBD1 (6 bases). CDR1 is SGDLS and CDR2 is YYNGEE in the germline V gene. CDR3 length equals 16 residues. The V gene lost 4 bases and the J gene lost 4 bases, with 20 bases spanning the gap. CDR3 DNA sequence: TGTGCCAGCAGCCGGAATCCTAGACAGGTTGTCTATGGCTACACCTTC. Translating it yields CASSRNPRQVVYGYTF. Together with reference TRBV9 and TRBJ1-2, the CDR3 gives the full variable domain: DSGVTQTPKHLITATGQRVTLRCSPRSGDLSVYWYQQSLDQGLQFLIQYYNGEERAKGNILERFSAQQFPDLHSELNLSSLELGDSALYFCASSRNPRQVVYGYTFGSGTRLTVV.

The chain couples TRBV2 to TRBJ1-4; D uncertain. V gave up 6 bases and J gave up 8 bases, with 16 bases separating them. CDR1 is SNHLY, CDR2 FYNNEI, per germline. This CDR3 spans 14 amino acids. The chain's CDR3 is CASSLAGVGEKLFF. The DNA of the CDR3 is TGTGCCAGCAGCCTCGCGGGAGTCGGGGAAAAACTGTTTTTT.

This chain connects TRBV6-5 to TRBJ2-5; TRBD1 matches 8 bases. J gave up 5 bases and V 6 bases, and 8 bases lay outside the gene matches. Germline V gene sequence: CDR1 MNHEY, CDR2 SVGAGI. The CDR3 has 14 residues. The CDR3 is CASRDTGGRETQYF. The CDR3 coding sequence is TGTGCCAGCAGGGACACAGGGGGTCGGGAGACCCAGTACTTC.

The gene calls are TRBV19 and TRBJ2-3, with TRBD1 identical over 11 bases. This CDR3 has 16 amino acids. Germline lookup yields CDR1 LNHDA and CDR2 SQIVND (reference sequence). V lost 5 bases to trimming and J lost 6 bases; unmatched junction nucleotides: 10. Here the CDR3 reads CASSFTGQGATDTQYF. The CDR3 coding sequence is TGTGCCAGTAGTTTCACAGGACAGGGGGCTACGGATACGCAGTATTTT.

The rearrangement links TRBV7-9 to TRBJ1-5; D gene uncertain. The V end was cut by 5 bases, the J end by 0 bases, with 17 bases between. This CDR3 comprises 17 residues. The germline V gene encodes CDR1 SEHNR and CDR2 FQNEAQ (reference sequence). For the CDR3, the DNA is TGTGCCAGCAGCCGGGAACCGTCAAGCGATAGCAATCAGCCCCAGCATTTT. It codes for CASSREPSSDSNQPQHF.